These 19 T cell receptor beta chains came from one sample sequenced in a study of blood T cell repertoires in COVID-19. Assay: immunoSEQ multiplex PCR; the TCRdb copy retains only in-frame clones and omits some. The table has 350,000 to 450,000 clones, approximately 90% seen once. The specimen was PBMCs or T cells enriched from blood (not recorded which). The receptors come from a woman aged 35 to 49 who had been exposed to COVID-19.

The rearrangement joins TRBV19 to TRBJ2-2; the D is unclear. CDR1 and CDR2 (germline): LNHDA, SQIVND (reference sequence). This CDR3 has 16 amino acids. V was trimmed by 3 bases and J by 3 bases, leaving 14 bases between them. CDR3 in DNA: TGTGCCAGTAGTATGGTATCGTTAATAGACACCGGGGAGCTGTTTTTT. Its protein product is CASSMVSLIDTGELFF.

This clone was seen ten or more times. The CDR3 nucleotides are TGTGCCAGCAGCCAGACAGGGACAGGGGGATATGCCGGGGAGCTGTTTTTT. Amino acids: CASSQTGTGGYAGELFF. The chain uses TRBV9 and TRBJ2-2; 11 bases fit TRBD1. The CDR3 contains 17 residues. The V gene's germline CDR1 is SGDLS and CDR2 YYNGEE. V was clipped by 4 bases and J by 6 bases; unmatched bases: 11.

This clone was counted many times. The rearrangement links TRBV7-3 to TRBJ2-3; maybe TRBD2 (6 bases). The germline V and J ends were trimmed by 6 bases and 2 bases, with 15 bases remaining between them. The germline gives CDR1 SGHTA, CDR2 FQGTGA. The CDR3 is made up of 15 amino acids. The CDR3 DNA is TGTGCCAGCAGTTTATCGGGACTTCCCACAGATACGCAGTATTTT. It codes for CASSLSGLPTDTQYF. Full variable domain (missing parts from reference TRBV7-3 and TRBJ2-3): GAGVSQTPSNKVTEKGKYVELRCDPISGHTALYWYRQSLGQGPEFLIYFQGTGAADDSGLPNDRFFAVRPEGSVSTLKIQRTERGDSAVYLCASSLSGLPTDTQYFGPGTRLTVL.

The genes are TRBV6-5 and TRBJ2-4; tentative D call: TRBD2 (6 bases). Germline V lookup: CDR1 MNHEY, CDR2 SVGAGI. CDR3 length: 15 amino acids. Trimming removed 6 bases at V and 0 bases at J, with 12 bases between. CDR3 residues: CASREGSIAKNIQYF. The CDR3 DNA reads TGTGCCAGCAGGGAGGGTAGTATAGCCAAAAACATTCAGTACTTC.

This clone was observed a single time. The chain links TRBV7-2 to TRBJ2-7; TRBD2 matches 13 bases. CDR3 length: 17 amino acids. The germline V gene encodes CDR1 SGHTA and CDR2 FQGNSA. Unmatched junction bases numbered 12, after V lost 5 bases and J lost 5 bases. CDR3 in DNA: TGTGCCAGCAGCCCGACCCCGACTAGCGGGAGGAATCACGAGCAGTACTTC. Its protein product is CASSPTPTSGRNHEQYF.

As concerns this clone: A junction boundary mismatches the germline segment, possibly from a read error. The rearrangement joins TRBV5-1 to TRBJ1-2; D remains ambiguous. The CDR3 consists of 14 residues. Germline lookup yields CDR1 SGHRS and CDR2 YFSETQ. The CDR3 reads CASSPGLANYGYTF. DNA for the CDR3: TGCGCCAGCAGCCCTGGGCTCGCTAATTATGGCTACACCTTC.

CDR3 sequence (DNA): TGTGCCAGCAGCGTAGAGGACAGGGTAATAATTGACTATGGCTACACCTTC. It translates to CASSVEDRVIIDYGYTF. The V and J genes are TRBV9 and TRBJ1-2; 8 bases are a match to TRBD1. Trimming removed 0 bases from V and 3 bases from J; junction bases left unmatched: 10. Germline V gene lookup returns CDR1 SGDLS and CDR2 YYNGEE. The CDR3 covers 17 residues.

V and J are TRBV19 and TRBJ1-2, with unresolved D. Germline CDR1 and CDR2: LNHDA and SQIVND (reference sequence). Trimming shortened V by 3 bases and J by 6 bases, and 8 bases separated the two germline ends. The CDR3 sequence is 12 residues long. The DNA for the CDR3 is TGTGCCAGTAGTATTCCGGGGAATGGCTACACCTTC. This translates into CASSIPGNGYTF.

The chain combines TRBV5-6 with TRBJ1-5, with a possible D match to TRBD1 (5 bases). Germline CDR1 and CDR2: SGHDT and YYEEEE. There are 16 residues in the CDR3. Trimming removed 2 bases at V and 2 bases at J, with 14 bases between. The CDR3 spells CASSFRGLGGNQPQHF. As DNA, the CDR3 is TGTGCCAGCAGCTTTAGGGGCCTAGGAGGCAATCAGCCCCAGCATTTT.

This chain connects TRBV9 to TRBJ2-1, with D possibly TRBD2 on 5 matching bases. CDR3 length: 14 amino acids. CDR1 is SGDLS and CDR2 is YYNGEE in the germline V gene. V was clipped by 2 bases and J by 8 bases, with 14 bases between them. In nucleotides, the CDR3 is TGTGCCAGCAGCGTCCACGGGGTCGACGATGAGCAGTTCTTC. As protein: CASSVHGVDDEQFF.

V gene TRBV21-1 combines with J gene TRBJ1-2. TRBV21-1 is a recognized pseudogene. The CDR3 loop spans 15 amino acids. CDR3 protein: CASSKVPKRFYGYTF. The CDR3, as DNA: TGTGCCAGCAGCAAAGTCCCGAAGCGGTTTTATGGCTACACCTTC.

This sequence joins TRBV12-3 or TRBV12-4 and TRBJ1-6; the D is unclear. The CDR3 is made up of 13 amino acids. Between the trimmed V and J ends, which lost 5 bases and 9 bases, there was a span of 11 bases. This CDR3 is CASSRGEISPLHF. The DNA for the CDR3 is TGTGCCAGCAGTCGCGGGGAGATTTCACCCCTCCACTTT.

The V gene is TRBV4-1, the J gene TRBJ1-5, with 9 bases fitting TRBD1. V shed 2 bases, J shed 6 bases, and the junction held 11 bases outside the gene matches. Germline V gene data show CDR1 as MGHRA and CDR2 as YSYEKL. The CDR3 has 17 amino acids. The CDR3 region has the DNA TGCGCCAGCAGCCAACTTCCTCGGGACAGGGAGGCTCAGCCCCAGCATTTT. Residues: CASSQLPRDREAQPQHF.

The chain is built from TRBV18 and TRBJ1-1, with D possibly matching TRBD1 (5 bases). The germline V gene has CDR1 KGHSH and CDR2 LQKENI. Trimming removed 6 bases at V and 1 base at J, with 9 bases between. The CDR3 has 13 amino acids. In DNA form, the CDR3 reads TGTGCCAGCTCTTTACAGGAGAACACTGAAGCTTTCTTT. This gives the protein CASSLQENTEAFF.

In regard to this clone: Other DNA sequences from this sample encode an identical CDR3 as well. Written as DNA, the CDR3 is TGTGCCAGCAGGGGAGGGGACCGTGGCTACACCTTC. Protein product: CASRGGDRGYTF. V gene TRBV6-5 combines with J gene TRBJ1-2; tentative D call: TRBD1 (5 bases). This CDR3 spans 12 amino acids. V lost 6 bases, J lost 7 bases, and 12 bases lay in between. In germline, CDR1 is MNHEY, CDR2 SVGAGI.

V and J are TRBV19 and TRBJ1-5, with D possibly TRBD1 on 5 matching bases. Germline CDR1 and CDR2: LNHDA and SQIVND (reference sequence). V gave up 3 bases and J gave up 7 bases, with 22 bases separating them. This CDR3 is 17 amino acids long. The CDR3 coding sequence is TGTGCCAGTAGTATTGCCTCCAAGGGCGGGGCTGGGCAGCCCCAGCATTTT. Protein product: CASSIASKGGAGQPQHF. The whole variable domain, remainder taken from reference TRBV19 and TRBJ1-5, is DGGITQSPKYLFRKEGQNVTLSCEQNLNHDAMYWYRQDPGQGLRLIYYSQIVNDFQKGDIAEGYSVSREKKESFPLTVTSAQKNPTAFYLCASSIASKGGAGQPQHFGDGTRLSIL.

The chain uses TRBV5-1 and TRBJ2-5; 14 bases align to TRBD2. Germline V gene data show CDR1 as SGHRS and CDR2 as YFSETQ. CDR3 length equals 16 residues. V shed 0 bases and J 2 bases; nucleotides not matched to a gene: 0. The CDR3 nucleotides read TGCGCCAGCAGCTTGGGACTAGCGGGAGGGCAAGAGACCCAGTACTTC. It yields the protein CASSLGLAGGQETQYF.

The CDR3: CASSRPAGSGGNGTSSYNEQFF. The CDR3 coding sequence is TGTGCCAGTAGTCGGCCCGCGGGTAGCGGGGGTAACGGTACTAGCTCCTACAATGAGCAGTTCTTC. The rearrangement uses TRBV19 and TRBJ2-1; 9 bases align to TRBD2. Trimming took 5 bases from V and 0 from J; bases not matched to a gene: 23. Per the germline V gene, CDR1 is LNHDA and CDR2 is SQIVND (reference sequence). This CDR3 is 22 amino acids long. The variable domain in full, with the rest retrieved from reference TRBV19 and TRBJ2-1, is DGGITQSPKYLFRKEGQNVTLSCEQNLNHDAMYWYRQDPGQGLRLIYYSQIVNDFQKGDIAEGYSVSREKKESFPLTVTSAQKNPTAFYLCASSRPAGSGGNGTSSYNEQFFGPGTRLTVL.

The chain joins TRBV19 to TRBJ2-5, with 7 bases that match TRBD2. V was pared by 3 bases and J by 2 bases, with 9 bases of the junction left unmatched. The germline V gene encodes CDR1 LNHDA and CDR2 SQIVND (reference sequence). CDR3 length: 16 amino acids. The CDR3 bases are TGTGCCAGTAGTATTAATCGAGCGGGGTGGCAAGAGACCCAGTACTTC. Encoded protein: CASSINRAGWQETQYF.